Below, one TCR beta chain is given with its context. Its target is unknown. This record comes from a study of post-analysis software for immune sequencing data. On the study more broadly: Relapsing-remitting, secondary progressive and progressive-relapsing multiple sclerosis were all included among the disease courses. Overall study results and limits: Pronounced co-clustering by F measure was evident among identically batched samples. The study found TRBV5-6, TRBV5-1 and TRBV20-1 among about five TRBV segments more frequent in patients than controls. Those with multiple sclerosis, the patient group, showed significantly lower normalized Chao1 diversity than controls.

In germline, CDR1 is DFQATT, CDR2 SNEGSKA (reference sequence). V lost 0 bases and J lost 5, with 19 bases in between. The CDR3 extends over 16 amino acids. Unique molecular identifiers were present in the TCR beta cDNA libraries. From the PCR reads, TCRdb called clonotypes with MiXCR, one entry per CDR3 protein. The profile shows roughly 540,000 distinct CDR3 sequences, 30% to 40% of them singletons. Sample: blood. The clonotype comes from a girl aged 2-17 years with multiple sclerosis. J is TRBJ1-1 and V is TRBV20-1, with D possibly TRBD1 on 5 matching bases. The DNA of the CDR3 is TGCAGTGCTAGAGAATATTCCGGGACGGTCGGTACTGAAGCTTTCTTT. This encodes CSAREYSGTVGTEAFF.